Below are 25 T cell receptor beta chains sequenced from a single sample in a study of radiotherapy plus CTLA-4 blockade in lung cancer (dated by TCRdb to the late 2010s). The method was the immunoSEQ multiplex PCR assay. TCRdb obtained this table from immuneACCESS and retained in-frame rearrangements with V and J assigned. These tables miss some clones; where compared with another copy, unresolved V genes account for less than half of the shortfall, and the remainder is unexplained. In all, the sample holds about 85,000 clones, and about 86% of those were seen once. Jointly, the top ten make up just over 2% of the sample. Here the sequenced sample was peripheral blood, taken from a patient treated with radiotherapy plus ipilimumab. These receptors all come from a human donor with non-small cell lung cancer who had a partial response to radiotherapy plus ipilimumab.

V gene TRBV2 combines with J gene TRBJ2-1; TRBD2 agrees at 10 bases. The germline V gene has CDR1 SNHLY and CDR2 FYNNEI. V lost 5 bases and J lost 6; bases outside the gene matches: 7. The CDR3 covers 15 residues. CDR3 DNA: TGTGCCAGCAGTCCTAGCGGGAGTCTTTTCAATGAGCAGTTCTTC. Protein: CASSPSGSLFNEQFF.

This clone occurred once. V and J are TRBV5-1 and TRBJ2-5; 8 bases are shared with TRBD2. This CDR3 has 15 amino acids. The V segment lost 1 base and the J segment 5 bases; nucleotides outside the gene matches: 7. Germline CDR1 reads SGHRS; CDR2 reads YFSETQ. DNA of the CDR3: TGCGCCAGCAGCTTGCGGCTAGCGGGCGGGGAGACCCAGTACTTC. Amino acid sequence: CASSLRLAGGETQYF.

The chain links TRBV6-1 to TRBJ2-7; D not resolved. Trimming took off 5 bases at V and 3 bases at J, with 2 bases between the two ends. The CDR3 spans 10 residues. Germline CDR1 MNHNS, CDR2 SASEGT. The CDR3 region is CASSYYEQYV. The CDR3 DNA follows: TGTGCCAGCAGTTACTACGAGCAGTACGTC.

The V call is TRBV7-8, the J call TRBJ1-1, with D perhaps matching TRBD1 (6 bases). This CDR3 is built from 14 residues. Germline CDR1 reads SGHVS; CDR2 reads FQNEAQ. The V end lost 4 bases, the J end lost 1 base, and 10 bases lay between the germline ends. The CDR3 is CASSYRDTNTEAFF. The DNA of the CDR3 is TGTGCCAGCAGCTACAGGGATACGAACACTGAAGCTTTCTTT.

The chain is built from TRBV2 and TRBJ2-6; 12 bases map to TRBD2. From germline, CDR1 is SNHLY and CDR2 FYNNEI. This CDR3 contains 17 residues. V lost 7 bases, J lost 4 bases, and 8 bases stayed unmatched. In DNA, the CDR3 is TGTGCCAGCACCAGACTAGCGGGAGCATTAGGGGCCAACGTCCTGACTTTC. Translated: CASTRLAGALGANVLTF.

CDR3 amino acids: CASSFKALSPSEAFF. CDR3 sequence (DNA): TGTGCCAGCAGCTTTAAAGCCCTGTCCCCCTCTGAAGCTTTCTTT. V is TRBV11-2 and J is TRBJ1-1; D is ambiguous. Trimming removed 3 bases from V and 6 bases from J, with 17 bases in between. Germline loops: CDR1 SGHAT, CDR2 FQNNGV. The length of the CDR3 is 15 residues.

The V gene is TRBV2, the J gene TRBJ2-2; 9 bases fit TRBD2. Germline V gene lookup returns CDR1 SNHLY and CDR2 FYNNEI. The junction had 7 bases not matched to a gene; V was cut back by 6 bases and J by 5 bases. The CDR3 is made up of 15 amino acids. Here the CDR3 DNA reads TGTGCCAGCAGAAATGGGACTAGCCGGACCGGGGAGCTGTTTTTT. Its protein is CASRNGTSRTGELFF.

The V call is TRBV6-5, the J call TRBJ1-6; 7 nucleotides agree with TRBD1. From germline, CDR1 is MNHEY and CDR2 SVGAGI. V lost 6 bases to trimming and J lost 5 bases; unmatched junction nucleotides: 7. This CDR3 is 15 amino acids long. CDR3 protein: CASSEGDRDNSPLHF. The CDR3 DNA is TGTGCCAGCAGCGAGGGGGACAGAGATAATTCACCCCTCCACTTT.

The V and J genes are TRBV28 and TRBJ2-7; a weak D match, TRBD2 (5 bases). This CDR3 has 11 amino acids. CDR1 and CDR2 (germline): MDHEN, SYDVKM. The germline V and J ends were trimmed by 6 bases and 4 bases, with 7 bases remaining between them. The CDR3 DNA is TGTGCCAGCAGGACGGGATACGAGCAGTACTTC. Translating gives CASRTGYEQYF. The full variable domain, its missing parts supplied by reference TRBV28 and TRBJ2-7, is DVKVTQSSRYLVKRTGEKVFLECVQDMDHENMFWYRQDPGLGLRLIYFSYDVKMKEKGDIPEGYSVSREKKERFSLILESASTNQTSMYLCASRTGYEQYFGPGTRLTVT.

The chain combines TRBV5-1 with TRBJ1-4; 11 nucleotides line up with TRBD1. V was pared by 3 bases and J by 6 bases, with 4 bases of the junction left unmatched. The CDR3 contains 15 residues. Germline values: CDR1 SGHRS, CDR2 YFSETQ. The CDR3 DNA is TGCGCCAGCAGCTCCGGACAGGGGGCGTATGAAAAACTGTTTTTT. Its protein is CASSSGQGAYEKLFF.

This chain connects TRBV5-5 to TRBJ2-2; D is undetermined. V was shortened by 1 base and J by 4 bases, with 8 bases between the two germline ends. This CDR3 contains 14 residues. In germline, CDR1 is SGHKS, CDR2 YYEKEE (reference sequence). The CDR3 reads CASSLQVLTGELFF. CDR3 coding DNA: TGTGCCAGCAGCTTGCAGGTCCTCACCGGGGAGCTGTTTTTT.

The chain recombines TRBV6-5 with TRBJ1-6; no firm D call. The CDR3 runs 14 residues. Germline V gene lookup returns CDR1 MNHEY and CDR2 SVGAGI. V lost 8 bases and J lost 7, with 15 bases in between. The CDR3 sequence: CASQFFTRNSPLHF. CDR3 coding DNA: TGTGCCAGCCAGTTCTTTACCAGAAATTCACCCCTCCACTTT.

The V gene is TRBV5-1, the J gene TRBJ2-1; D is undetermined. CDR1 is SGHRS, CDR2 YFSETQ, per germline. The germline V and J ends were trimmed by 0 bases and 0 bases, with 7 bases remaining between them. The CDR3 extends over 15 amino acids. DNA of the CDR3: TGCGCCAGCAGCTTGGAGACAAGCTCCTACAATGAGCAGTTCTTC. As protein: CASSLETSSYNEQFF.

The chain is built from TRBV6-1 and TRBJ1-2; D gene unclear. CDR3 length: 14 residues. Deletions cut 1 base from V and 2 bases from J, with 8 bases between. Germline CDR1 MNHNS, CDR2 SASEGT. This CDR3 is CASSEVGANYGYTF. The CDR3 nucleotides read TGTGCCAGCAGTGAAGTTGGAGCAAACTATGGCTACACCTTC.

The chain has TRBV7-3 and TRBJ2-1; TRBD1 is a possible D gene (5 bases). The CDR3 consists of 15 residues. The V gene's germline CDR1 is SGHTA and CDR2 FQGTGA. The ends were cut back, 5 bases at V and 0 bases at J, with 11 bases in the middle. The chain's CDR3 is CASSPDSSSYNEQFF. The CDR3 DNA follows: TGTGCCAGCAGCCCCGACAGCAGCTCCTACAATGAGCAGTTCTTC.

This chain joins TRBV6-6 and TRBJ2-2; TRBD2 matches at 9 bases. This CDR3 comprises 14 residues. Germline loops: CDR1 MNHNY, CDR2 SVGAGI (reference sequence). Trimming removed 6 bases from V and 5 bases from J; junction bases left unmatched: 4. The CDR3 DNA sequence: TGTGCCAGCAGAAGACTAGCGGTAACCGGGGAGCTGTTTTTT. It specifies CASRRLAVTGELFF.

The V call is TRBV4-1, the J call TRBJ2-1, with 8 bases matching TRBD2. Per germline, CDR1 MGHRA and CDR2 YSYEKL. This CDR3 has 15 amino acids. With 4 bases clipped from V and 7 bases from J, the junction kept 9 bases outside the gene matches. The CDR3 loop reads CASSPPGLESNEQFF. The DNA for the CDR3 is TGCGCCAGCAGCCCTCCGGGACTAGAAAGTAATGAGCAGTTCTTC.

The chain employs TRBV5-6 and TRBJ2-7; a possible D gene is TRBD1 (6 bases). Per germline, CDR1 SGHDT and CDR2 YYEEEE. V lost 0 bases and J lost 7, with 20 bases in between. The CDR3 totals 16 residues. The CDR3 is CASSLETGSVFEEQYF. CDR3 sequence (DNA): TGTGCCAGCAGCTTGGAAACAGGGTCCGTCTTTGAAGAGCAGTACTTC.

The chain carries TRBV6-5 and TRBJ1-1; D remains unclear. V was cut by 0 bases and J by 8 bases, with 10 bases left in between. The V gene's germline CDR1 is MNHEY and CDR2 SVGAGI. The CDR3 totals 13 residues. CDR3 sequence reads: CASSYSRRNEAFF. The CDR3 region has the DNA TGTGCCAGCAGTTACTCTCGGCGGAACGAAGCTTTCTTT.

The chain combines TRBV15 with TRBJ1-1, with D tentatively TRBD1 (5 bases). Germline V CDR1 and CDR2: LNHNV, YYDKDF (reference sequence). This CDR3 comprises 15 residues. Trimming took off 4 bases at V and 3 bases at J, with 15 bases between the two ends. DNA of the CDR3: TGTGCCACCAGCAAAAGACGGGGGTCTGACACTGAAGCTTTCTTT. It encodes CATSKRRGSDTEAFF.

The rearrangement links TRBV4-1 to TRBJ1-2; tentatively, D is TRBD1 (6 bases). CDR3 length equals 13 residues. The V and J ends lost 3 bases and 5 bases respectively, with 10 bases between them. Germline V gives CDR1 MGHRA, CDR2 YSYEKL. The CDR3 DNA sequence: TGCGCCAGCAGCCAGTCAGGGGCGTATGGCTACACCTTC. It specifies CASSQSGAYGYTF.

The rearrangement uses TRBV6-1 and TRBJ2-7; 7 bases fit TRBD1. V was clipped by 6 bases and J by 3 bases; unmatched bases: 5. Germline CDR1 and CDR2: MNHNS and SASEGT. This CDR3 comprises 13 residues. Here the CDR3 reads CASSPRTGYEQYV. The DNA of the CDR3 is TGTGCCAGCAGCCCAAGGACAGGCTACGAGCAGTACGTC.

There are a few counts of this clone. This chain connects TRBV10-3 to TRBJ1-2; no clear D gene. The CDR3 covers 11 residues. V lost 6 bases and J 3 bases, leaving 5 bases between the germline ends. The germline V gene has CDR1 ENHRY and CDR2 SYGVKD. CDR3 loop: CAISPDYGYTF. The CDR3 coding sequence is TGTGCCATCAGCCCAGACTATGGCTACACCTTC.

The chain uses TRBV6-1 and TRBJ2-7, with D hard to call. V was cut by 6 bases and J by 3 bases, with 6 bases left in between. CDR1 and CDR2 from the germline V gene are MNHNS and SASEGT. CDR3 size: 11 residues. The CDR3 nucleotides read TGTGCCAGCAGGGCCAACTACGAGCAGTACTTC. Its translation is CASRANYEQYF.

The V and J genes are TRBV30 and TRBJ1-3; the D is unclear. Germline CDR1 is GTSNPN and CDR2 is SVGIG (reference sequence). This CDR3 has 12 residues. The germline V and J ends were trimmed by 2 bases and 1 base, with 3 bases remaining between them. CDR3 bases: TGTGCCTGGAGTACTTCTGGAAACACCATATATTTT. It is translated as CAWSTSGNTIYF.